The clone carrying this TCR beta chain was recorded a few times. Looked up from germline, CDR1 is SNHLY and CDR2 is FYNNEI. Deletions cut 2 bases from V and 1 base from J, with 5 bases between. The CDR3 loop spans 13 amino acids. Data came from immunoSEQ multiplex PCR; TCRdb stores just in-frame clones and leaves some out. The sample holds some 96,000 clones, around nine tenths seen once. The entry originates in a study of graft-versus-host responses after intestinal transplantation. The receptor comes from a human patient who received an intestinal transplant, so some T cells may come from the graft donor. V usage is TRBV2 and J usage is TRBJ1-1; unclear D gene. Sequences were derived from PBMCs, sampled roughly 450 days after intestinal transplant. CDR3 sequence: CASSEQQNTEAFF. As DNA, the CDR3 is TGTGCCAGCAGTGAACAACAGAACACTGAAGCTTTCTTT.